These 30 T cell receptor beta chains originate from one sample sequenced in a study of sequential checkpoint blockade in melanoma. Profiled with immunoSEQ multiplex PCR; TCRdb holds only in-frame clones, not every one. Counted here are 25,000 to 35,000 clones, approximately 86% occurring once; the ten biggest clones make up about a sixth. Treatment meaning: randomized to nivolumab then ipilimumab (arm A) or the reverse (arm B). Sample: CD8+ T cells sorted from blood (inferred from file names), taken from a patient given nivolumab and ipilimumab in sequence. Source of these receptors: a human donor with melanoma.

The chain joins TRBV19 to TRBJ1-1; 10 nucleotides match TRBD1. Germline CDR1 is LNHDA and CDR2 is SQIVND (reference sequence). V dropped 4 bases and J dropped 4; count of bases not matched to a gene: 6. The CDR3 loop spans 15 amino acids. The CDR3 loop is CASSKSGQGRTEAFF. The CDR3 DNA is TGTGCCAGTAGTAAATCGGGACAGGGGCGCACTGAAGCTTTCTTT. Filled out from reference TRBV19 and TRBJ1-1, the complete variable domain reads DGGITQSPKYLFRKEGQNVTLSCEQNLNHDAMYWYRQDPGQGLRLIYYSQIVNDFQKGDIAEGYSVSREKKESFPLTVTSAQKNPTAFYLCASSKSGQGRTEAFFGQGTRLTVV.

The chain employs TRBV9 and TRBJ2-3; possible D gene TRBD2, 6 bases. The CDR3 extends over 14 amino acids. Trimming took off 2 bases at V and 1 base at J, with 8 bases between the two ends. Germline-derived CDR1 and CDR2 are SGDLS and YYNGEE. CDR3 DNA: TGTGCCAGCAGCGTTTGGGGGGGCACAGATACGCAGTATTTT. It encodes CASSVWGGTDTQYF. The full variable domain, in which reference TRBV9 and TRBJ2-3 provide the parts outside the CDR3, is DSGVTQTPKHLITATGQRVTLRCSPRSGDLSVYWYQQSLDQGLQFLIQYYNGEERAKGNILERFSAQQFPDLHSELNLSSLELGDSALYFCASSVWGGTDTQYFGPGTRLTVL.

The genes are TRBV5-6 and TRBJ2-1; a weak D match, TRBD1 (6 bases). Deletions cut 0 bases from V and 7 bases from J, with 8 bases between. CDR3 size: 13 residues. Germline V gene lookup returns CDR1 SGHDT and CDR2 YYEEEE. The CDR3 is CASSLVQGNEQFF. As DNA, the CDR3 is TGTGCCAGCAGCTTGGTACAGGGAAATGAGCAGTTCTTC.

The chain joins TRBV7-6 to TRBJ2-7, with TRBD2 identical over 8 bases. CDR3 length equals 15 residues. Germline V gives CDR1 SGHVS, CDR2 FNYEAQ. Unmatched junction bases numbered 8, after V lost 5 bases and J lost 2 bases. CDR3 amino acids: CASSHSGGGPYEQYF. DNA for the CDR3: TGTGCCAGCAGCCATTCAGGCGGGGGGCCCTACGAGCAGTACTTC.

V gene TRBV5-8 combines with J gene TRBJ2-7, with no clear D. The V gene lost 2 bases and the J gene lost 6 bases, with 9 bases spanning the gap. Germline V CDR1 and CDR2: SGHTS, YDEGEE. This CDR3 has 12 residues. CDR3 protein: CASSFFAVEQYF. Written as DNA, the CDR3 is TGTGCCAGCAGCTTTTTTGCAGTCGAGCAGTACTTC.

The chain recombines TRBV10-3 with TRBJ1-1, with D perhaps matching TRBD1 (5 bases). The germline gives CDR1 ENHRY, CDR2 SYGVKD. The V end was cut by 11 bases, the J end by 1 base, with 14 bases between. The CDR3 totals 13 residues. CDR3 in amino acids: CALRPTANTEAFF. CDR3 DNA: TGTGCCCTGAGGCCGACAGCGAACACTGAAGCTTTCTTT.

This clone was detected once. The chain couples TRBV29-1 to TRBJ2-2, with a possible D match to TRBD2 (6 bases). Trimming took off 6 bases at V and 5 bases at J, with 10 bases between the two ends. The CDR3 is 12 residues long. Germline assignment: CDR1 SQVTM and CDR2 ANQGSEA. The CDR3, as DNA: TGCAGCGTCGAGGAGGGTACCGGGGAGCTGTTTTTT. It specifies CSVEEGTGELFF.

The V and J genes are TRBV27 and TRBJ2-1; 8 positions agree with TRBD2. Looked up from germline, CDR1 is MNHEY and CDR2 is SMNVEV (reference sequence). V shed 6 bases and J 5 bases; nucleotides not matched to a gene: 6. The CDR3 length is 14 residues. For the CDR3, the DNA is TGTGCCAGCAGCCTAGCGGGTCTAAACAATGAGCAGTTCTTC. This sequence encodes CASSLAGLNNEQFF.

CDR3 loop: CASSLRPEYSYEQYF. CDR3 sequence (DNA): TGCGCCAGCAGCTTGAGACCGGAGTACTCCTACGAGCAGTACTTC. The V and J genes are TRBV5-1 and TRBJ2-7; the D is unclear. V was pared by 1 base and J by 0 bases, with 11 bases between. The CDR3 extends over 15 amino acids. Looked up from germline, CDR1 is SGHRS and CDR2 is YFSETQ. Based on the CDR3 plus reference TRBV5-1 and TRBJ2-7, the full variable domain is KAGVTQTPRYLIKTRGQQVTLSCSPISGHRSVSWYQQTPGQGLQFLFEYFSETQRNKGNFPGRFSGRQFSNSRSEMNVSTLELGDSALYLCASSLRPEYSYEQYFGPGTRLTVT.

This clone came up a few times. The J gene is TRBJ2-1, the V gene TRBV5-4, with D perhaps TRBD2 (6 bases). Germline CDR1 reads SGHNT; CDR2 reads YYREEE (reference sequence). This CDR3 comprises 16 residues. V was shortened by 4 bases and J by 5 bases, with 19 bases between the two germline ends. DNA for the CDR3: TGTGCCAGCAGCCGGGCAAGCGGGCAACTAAACAATGAGCAGTTCTTC. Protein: CASSRASGQLNNEQFF.

CDR3 amino acids: CASSYAPVSYGYTF. In DNA form, the CDR3 reads TGTGCCAGCAGTTACGCTCCGGTCTCCTATGGCTACACCTTC. This chain uses TRBV6-5 with TRBJ1-2, with D unclear. From germline, CDR1 is MNHEY and CDR2 SVGAGI. Deletions cut 2 bases from V and 4 bases from J, with 11 bases between. The CDR3 is 14 residues long.

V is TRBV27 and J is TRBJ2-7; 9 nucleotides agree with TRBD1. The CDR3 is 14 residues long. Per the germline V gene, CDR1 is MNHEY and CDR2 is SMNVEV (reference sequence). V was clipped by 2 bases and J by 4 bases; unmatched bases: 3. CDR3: CASSLVGTGYEQYF. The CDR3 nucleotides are TGTGCCAGCAGTTTAGTTGGGACAGGGTACGAGCAGTACTTC.

CDR3 amino acids: CASRTGLAGEVEQFF. DNA of the CDR3: TGTGCCAGCAGGACGGGACTAGCGGGAGAAGTTGAGCAGTTCTTC. The chain carries TRBV28 and TRBJ2-1, with TRBD2 matching over 14 bases. Per the germline V gene, CDR1 is MDHEN and CDR2 is SYDVKM. The CDR3 is 15 amino acids. V was clipped by 6 bases and J by 9 bases; unmatched bases: 7.

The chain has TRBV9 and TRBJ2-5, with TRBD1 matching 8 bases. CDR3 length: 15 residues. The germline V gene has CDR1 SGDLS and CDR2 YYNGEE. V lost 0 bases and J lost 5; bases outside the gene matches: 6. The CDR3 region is CASSVASGGWETQYF. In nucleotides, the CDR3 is TGTGCCAGCAGCGTAGCTTCAGGGGGCTGGGAGACCCAGTACTTC.

The CDR3 DNA is TGTGCCAGCAGACTCGGTTCAGGCTATGGCTACACCTTC. Amino acids: CASRLGSGYGYTF. The chain links TRBV27 to TRBJ1-2; D is unclear. The CDR3 consists of 13 residues. Germline assignment: CDR1 MNHEY and CDR2 SMNVEV (reference sequence). V lost 6 bases to trimming and J lost 4 bases, with 12 bases between them.

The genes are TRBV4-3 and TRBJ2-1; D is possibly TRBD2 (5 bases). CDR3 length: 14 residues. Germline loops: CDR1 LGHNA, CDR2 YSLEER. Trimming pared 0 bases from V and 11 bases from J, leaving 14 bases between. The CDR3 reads CASSQETPADQQFF. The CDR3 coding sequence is TGCGCCAGCAGCCAAGAAACCCCAGCGGACCAGCAGTTCTTC.

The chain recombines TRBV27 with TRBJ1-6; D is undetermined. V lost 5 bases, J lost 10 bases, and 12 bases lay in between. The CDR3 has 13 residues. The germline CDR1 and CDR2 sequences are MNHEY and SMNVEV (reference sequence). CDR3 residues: CASSLLIGSPLHF. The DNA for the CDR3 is TGTGCCAGCAGTCTATTAATCGGGTCACCCCTCCACTTT.

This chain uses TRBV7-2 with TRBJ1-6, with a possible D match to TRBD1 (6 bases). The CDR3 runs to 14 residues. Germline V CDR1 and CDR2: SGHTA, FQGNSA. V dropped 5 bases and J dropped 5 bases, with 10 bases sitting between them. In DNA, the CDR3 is TGTGCCAGCAGCCAAGGACAGAATAATTCACCCCTCCACTTT. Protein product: CASSQGQNNSPLHF.

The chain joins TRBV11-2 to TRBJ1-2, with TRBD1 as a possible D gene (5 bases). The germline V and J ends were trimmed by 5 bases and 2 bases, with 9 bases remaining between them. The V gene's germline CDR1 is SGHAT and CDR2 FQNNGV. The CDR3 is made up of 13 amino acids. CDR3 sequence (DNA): TGTGCCAGCAGCGATCGGGGGAACTATGGCTACACCTTC. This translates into CASSDRGNYGYTF.

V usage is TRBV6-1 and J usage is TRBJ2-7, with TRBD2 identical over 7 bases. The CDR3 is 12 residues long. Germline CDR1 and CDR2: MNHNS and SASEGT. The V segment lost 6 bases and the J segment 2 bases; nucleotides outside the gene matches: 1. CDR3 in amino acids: CASRGGAYEQYF. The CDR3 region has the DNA TGTGCCAGCAGGGGGGGGGCCTACGAGCAGTACTTC.

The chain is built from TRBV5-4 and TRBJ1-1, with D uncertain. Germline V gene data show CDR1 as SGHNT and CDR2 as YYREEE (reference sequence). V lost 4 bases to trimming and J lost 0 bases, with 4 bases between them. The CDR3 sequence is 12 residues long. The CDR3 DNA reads TGTGCCAGCAGCCCAATGAACACTGAAGCTTTCTTT. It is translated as CASSPMNTEAFF.

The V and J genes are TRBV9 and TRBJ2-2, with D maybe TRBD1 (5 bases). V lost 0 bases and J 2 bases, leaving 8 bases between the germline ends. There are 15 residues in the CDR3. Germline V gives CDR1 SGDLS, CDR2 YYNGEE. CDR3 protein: CASSVAGSNTGELFF. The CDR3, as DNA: TGTGCCAGCAGCGTAGCAGGGTCTAACACCGGGGAGCTGTTTTTT.

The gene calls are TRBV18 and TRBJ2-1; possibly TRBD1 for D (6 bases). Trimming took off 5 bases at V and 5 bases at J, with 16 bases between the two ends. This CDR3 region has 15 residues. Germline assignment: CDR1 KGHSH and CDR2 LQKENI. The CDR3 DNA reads TGTGCCAGCTCATCTACTTCGGACAGCAACAATGAGCAGTTCTTC. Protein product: CASSSTSDSNNEQFF.

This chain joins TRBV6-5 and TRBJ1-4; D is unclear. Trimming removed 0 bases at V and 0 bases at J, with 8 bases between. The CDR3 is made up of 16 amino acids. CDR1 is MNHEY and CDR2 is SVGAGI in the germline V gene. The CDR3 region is CASSYSFRATNEKLFF. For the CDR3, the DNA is TGTGCCAGCAGTTACTCTTTTCGGGCAACTAATGAAAAACTGTTTTTT.

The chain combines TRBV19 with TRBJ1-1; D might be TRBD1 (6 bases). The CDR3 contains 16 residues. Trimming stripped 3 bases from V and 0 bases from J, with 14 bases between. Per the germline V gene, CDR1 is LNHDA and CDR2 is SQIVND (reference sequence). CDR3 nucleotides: TGTGCCAGTAGTATCCCTGAACAGGGAATGAACACTGAAGCTTTCTTT. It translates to CASSIPEQGMNTEAFF.

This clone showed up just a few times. CDR3 residues: CASSSGGRLDTEAFF. As DNA, the CDR3 is TGTGCCAGCAGCTCAGGGGGGAGGTTGGACACTGAAGCTTTCTTT. The rearrangement joins TRBV9 to TRBJ1-1; 7 bases map to TRBD1. In germline, CDR1 is SGDLS, CDR2 YYNGEE. V was pared by 4 bases and J by 3 bases, with 9 bases of the junction left unmatched. The CDR3 contains 15 residues.

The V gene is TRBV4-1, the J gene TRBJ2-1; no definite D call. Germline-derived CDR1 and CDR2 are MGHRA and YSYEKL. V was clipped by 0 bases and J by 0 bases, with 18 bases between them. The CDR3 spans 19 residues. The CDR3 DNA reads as TGCGCCAGCAGCCAAGAAGCCGCGCTTTTTTCTGACTCCTACAATGAGCAGTTCTTC. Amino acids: CASSQEAALFSDSYNEQFF.

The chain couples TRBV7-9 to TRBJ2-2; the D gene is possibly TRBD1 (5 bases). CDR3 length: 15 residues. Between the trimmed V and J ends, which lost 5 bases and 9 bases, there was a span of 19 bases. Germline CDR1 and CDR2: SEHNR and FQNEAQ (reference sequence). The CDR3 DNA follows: TGTGCCAGCAGCCCAACAGTAGGACAAGTACGGGAGCTGTTTTTT. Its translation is CASSPTVGQVRELFF.

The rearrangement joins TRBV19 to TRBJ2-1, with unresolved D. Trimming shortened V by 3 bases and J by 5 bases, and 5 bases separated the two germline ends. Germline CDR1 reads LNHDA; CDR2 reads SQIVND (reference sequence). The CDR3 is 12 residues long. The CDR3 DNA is TGTGCCAGTAGTATTGGAGACAATGAGCAGTTCTTC. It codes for CASSIGDNEQFF.

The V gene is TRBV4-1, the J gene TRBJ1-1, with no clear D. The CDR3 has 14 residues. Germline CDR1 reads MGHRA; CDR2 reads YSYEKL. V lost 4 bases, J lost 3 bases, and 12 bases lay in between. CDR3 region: CASSLISTDTEAFF. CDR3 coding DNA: TGCGCCAGCAGCCTTATCTCCACGGACACTGAAGCTTTCTTT.